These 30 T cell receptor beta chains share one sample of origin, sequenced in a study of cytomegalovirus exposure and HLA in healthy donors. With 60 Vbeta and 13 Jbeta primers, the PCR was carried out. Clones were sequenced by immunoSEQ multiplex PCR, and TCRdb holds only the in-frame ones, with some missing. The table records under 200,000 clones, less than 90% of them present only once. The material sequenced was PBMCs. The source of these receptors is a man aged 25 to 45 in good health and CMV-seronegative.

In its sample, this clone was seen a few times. This CDR3 reads CASSQVQGGSYEQYF. In nucleotides, the CDR3 is TGCGCCAGCAGCCAAGTACAGGGAGGGTCCTACGAGCAGTACTTC. The J gene is TRBJ2-7, the V gene TRBV4-3; D possibly corresponds to TRBD2 (7 bases). V lost 1 base and J 1 base, leaving 11 bases between the germline ends. The V gene's germline CDR1 is LGHNA and CDR2 YSLEER. The CDR3 extends over 15 amino acids.

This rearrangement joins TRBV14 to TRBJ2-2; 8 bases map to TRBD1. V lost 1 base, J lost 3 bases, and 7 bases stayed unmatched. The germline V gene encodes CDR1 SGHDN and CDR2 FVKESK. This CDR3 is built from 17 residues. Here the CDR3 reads CASSQGASGGDTGELFF. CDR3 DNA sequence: TGTGCCAGCAGCCAAGGGGCTTCAGGGGGCGACACCGGGGAGCTGTTTTTT.

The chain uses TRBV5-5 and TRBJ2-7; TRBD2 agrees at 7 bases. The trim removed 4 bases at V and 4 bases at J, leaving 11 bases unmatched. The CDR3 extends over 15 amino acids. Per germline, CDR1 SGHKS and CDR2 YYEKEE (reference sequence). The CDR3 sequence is CASSRAAGAVYEQYF. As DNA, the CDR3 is TGTGCCAGCAGCCGTGCCGCGGGAGCGGTGTACGAGCAGTACTTC.

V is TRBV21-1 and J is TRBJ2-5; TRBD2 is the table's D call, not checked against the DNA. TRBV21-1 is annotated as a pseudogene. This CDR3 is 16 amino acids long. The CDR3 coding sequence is TGTGCCAGCAGCGGATACCCCGGGACTAGTCCTGAGACCCAGTACTTC. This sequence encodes CASSGYPGTSPETQYF.

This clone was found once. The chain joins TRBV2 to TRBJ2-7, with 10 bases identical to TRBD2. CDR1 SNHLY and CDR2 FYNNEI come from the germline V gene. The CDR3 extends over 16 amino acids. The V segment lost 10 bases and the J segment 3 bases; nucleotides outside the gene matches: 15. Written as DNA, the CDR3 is TGTGCCATCTCGGGGACAGCAGGACTAGCGGTCTACGAGCAGTACTTC. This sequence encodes CAISGTAGLAVYEQYF. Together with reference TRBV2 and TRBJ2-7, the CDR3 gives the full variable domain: EPEVTQTPSHQVTQMGQEVILRCVPISNHLYFYWYRQILGQKVEFLVSFYNNEISEKSEIFDDQFSVERPDGSNFTLKIRSTKLEDSAMYFCAISGTAGLAVYEQYFGPGTRLTVT.

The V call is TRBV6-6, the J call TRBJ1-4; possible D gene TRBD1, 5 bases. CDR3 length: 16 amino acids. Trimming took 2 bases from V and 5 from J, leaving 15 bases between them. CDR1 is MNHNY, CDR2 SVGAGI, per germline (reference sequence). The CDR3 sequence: CASSYPRTGGNEKLFF. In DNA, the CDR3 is TGTGCCAGCAGTTACCCCCGCACAGGCGGAAATGAAAAACTGTTTTTT.

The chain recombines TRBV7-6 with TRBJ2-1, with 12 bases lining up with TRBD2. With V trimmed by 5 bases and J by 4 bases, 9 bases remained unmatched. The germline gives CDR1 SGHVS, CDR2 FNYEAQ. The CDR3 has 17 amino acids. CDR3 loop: CASSLELAGGSYNEQFF. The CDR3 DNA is TGTGCCAGCAGCCTAGAACTAGCGGGGGGCTCATACAATGAGCAGTTCTTC.

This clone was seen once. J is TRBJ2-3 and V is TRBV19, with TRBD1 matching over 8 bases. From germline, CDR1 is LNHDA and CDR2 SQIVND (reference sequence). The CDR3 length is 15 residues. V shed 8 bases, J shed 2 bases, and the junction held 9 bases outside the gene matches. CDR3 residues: CASQHGQGYTDTQYF. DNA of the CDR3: TGTGCCAGTCAACACGGACAGGGATACACAGATACGCAGTATTTT.

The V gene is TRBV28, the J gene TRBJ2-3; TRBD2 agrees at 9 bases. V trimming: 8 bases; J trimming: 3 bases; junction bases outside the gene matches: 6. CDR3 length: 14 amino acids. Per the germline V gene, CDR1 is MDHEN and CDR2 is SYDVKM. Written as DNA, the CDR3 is TGTGCCAGCCGGGCGGGAGGGCCTACAGATACGCAGTATTTT. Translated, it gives CASRAGGPTDTQYF.

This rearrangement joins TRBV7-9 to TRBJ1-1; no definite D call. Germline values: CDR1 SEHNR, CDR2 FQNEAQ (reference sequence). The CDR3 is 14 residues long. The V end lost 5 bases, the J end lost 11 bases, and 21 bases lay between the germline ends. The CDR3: CASSVEHASRRAFF. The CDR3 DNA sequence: TGTGCCAGCAGCGTAGAGCACGCTTCAAGGCGGGCTTTCTTT.

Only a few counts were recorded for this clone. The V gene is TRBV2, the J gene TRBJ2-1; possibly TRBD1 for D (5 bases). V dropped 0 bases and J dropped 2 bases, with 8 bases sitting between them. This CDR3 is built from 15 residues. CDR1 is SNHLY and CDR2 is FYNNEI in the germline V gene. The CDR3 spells CASSEALGAYNEQFF. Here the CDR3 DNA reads TGTGCCAGCAGTGAAGCATTAGGGGCCTACAATGAGCAGTTCTTC.

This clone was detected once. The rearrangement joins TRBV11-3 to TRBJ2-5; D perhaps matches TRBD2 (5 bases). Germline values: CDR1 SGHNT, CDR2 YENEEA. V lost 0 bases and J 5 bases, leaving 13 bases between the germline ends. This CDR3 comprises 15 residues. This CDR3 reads CASSLDGGSGETQYF. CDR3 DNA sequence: TGTGCCAGCAGCTTAGACGGAGGAAGCGGTGAGACCCAGTACTTC.

The CDR3 protein is CASRPGVSYEQYF. The CDR3 DNA sequence: TGTGCCAGCCGCCCCGGGGTCTCCTACGAGCAGTACTTC. V usage is TRBV7-4 and J usage is TRBJ2-7; tentatively, D is TRBD2 (5 bases). Germline CDR1 and CDR2: SGHVT and SQSDAQ. The CDR3 is made up of 13 amino acids. V was pared by 8 bases and J by 0 bases, with 11 bases between.

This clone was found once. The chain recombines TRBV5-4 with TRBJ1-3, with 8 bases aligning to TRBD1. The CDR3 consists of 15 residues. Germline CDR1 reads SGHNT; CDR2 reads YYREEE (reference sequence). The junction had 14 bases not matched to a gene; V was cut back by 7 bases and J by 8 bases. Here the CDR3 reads CASGPGADRVDTIYF. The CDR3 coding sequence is TGTGCCAGCGGACCCGGGGCGGACAGGGTGGACACCATATATTTT.

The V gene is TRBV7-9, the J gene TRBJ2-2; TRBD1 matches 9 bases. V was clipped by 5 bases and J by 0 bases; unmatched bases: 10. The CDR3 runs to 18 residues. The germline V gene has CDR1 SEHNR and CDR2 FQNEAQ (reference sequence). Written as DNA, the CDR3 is TGTGCCAGCAGCCCCCGGGACAGGGACCGTTCGAACACCGGGGAGCTGTTTTTT. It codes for CASSPRDRDRSNTGELFF.

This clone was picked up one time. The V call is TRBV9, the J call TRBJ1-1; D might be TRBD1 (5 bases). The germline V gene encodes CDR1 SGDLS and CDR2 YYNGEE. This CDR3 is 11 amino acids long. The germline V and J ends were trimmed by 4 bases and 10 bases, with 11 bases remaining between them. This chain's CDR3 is CASSPGGVAFF. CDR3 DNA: TGTGCCAGCAGCCCCGGGGGGGTAGCTTTCTTT.

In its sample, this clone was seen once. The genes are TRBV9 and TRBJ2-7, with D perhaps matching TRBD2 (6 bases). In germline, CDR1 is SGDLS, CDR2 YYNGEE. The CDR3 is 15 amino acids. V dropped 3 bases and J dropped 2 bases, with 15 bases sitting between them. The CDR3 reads CASSATGTGAYEQYF. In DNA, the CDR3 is TGTGCCAGCAGCGCCACCGGGACTGGCGCCTACGAGCAGTACTTC. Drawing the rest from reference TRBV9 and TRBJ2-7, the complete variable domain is DSGVTQTPKHLITATGQRVTLRCSPRSGDLSVYWYQQSLDQGLQFLIQYYNGEERAKGNILERFSAQQFPDLHSELNLSSLELGDSALYFCASSATGTGAYEQYFGPGTRLTVT.

Here the CDR3 DNA reads TGCGCCAGCAGCGCGGACAGGGGGCAGACGCAGTATTTT. Translated: CASSADRGQTQYF. The chain employs TRBV5-1 and TRBJ2-3; 11 nucleotides align to TRBD1. Germline-derived CDR1 and CDR2 are SGHRS and YFSETQ. With 4 bases clipped from V and 9 bases from J, the junction kept 4 bases outside the gene matches. The CDR3 covers 13 residues.

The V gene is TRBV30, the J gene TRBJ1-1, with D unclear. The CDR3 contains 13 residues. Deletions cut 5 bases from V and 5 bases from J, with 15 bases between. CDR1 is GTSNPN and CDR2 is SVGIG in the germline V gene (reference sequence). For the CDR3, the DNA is TGTGCCTGGGACTTACGAGGCGGAACTGAAGCTTTCTTT. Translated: CAWDLRGGTEAFF. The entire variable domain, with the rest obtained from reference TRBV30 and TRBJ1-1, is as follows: SQTIHQWPATLVQPVGSPLSLECTVEGTSNPNLYWYRQAAGRGLQLLFYSVGIGQISSEVPQNLSASRPQDRQFILSSKKLLLSDSGFYLCAWDLRGGTEAFFGQGTRLTVV.

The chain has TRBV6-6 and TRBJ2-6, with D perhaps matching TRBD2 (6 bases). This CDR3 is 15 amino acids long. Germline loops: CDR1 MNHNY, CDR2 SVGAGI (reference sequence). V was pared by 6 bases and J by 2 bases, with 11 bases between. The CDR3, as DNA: TGTGCCAGCAGCCCGGGACTTACTGGGGCCAACGTCCTGACTTTC. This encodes CASSPGLTGANVLTF.

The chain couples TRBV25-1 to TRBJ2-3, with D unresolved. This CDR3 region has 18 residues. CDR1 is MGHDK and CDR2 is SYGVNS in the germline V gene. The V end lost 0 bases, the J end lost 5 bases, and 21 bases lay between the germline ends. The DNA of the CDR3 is TGTGCCAGCAGTGAATATGGGCCAGGCCCTATAGATAAAGATACGCAGTATTTT. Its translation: CASSEYGPGPIDKDTQYF.

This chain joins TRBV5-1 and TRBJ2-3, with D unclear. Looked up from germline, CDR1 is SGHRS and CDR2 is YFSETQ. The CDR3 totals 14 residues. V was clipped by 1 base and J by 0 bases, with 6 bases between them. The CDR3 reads CASSLQLSTDTQYF. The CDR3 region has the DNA TGCGCCAGCAGCTTGCAATTGAGCACAGATACGCAGTATTTT.

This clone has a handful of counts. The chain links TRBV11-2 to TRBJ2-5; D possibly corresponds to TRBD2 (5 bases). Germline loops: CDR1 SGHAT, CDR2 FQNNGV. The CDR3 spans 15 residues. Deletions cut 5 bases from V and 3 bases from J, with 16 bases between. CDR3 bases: TGTGCCAGCAGCAGACGGGATAGCATAGAAGAGACCCAGTACTTC. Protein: CASSRRDSIEETQYF. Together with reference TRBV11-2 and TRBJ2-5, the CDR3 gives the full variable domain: EAGVAQSPRYKIIEKRQSVAFWCNPISGHATLYWYQQILGQGPKLLIQFQNNGVVDDSQLPKDRFSAERLKGVDSTLKIQPAKLEDSAVYLCASSRRDSIEETQYFGPGTRLLVL.

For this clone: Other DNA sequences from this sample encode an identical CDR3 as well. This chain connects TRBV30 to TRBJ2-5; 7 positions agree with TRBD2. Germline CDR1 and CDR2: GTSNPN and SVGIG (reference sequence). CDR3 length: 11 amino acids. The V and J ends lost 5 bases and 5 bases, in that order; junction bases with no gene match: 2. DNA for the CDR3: TGTGCCTGGGGGGGAGGGGAGACCCAGTACTTC. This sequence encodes CAWGGGETQYF. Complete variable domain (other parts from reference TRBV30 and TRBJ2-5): SQTIHQWPATLVQPVGSPLSLECTVEGTSNPNLYWYRQAAGRGLQLLFYSVGIGQISSEVPQNLSASRPQDRQFILSSKKLLLSDSGFYLCAWGGGETQYFGPGTRLLVL.

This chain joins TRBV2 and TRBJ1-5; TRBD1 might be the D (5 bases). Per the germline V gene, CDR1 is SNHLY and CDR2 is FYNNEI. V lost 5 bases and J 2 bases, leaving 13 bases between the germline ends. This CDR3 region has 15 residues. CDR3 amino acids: CASSFQGLGNQPQHF. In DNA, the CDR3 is TGTGCCAGCAGTTTCCAGGGTCTCGGCAATCAGCCCCAGCATTTT.

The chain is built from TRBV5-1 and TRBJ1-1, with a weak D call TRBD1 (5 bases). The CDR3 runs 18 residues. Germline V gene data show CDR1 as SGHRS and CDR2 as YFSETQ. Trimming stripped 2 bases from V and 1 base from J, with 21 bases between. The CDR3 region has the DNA TGCGCCAGCAGCTTAAATCGCCCCTCCGGGGGGAGGAACACTGAAGCTTTCTTT. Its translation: CASSLNRPSGGRNTEAFF.

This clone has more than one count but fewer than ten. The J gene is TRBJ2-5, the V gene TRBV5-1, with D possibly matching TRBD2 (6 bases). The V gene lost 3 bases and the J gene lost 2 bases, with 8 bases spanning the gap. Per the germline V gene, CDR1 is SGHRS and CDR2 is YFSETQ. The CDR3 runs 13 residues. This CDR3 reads CASSWTTQETQYF. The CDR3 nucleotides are TGCGCCAGCAGCTGGACTACGCAAGAGACCCAGTACTTC.

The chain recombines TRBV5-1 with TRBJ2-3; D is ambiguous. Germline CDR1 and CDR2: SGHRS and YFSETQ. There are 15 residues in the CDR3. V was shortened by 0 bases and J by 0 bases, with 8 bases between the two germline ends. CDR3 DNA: TGCGCCAGCAGCTTGGTCTCTCCTAGCACAGATACGCAGTATTTT. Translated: CASSLVSPSTDTQYF. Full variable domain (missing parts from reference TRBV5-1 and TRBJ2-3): KAGVTQTPRYLIKTRGQQVTLSCSPISGHRSVSWYQQTPGQGLQFLFEYFSETQRNKGNFPGRFSGRQFSNSRSEMNVSTLELGDSALYLCASSLVSPSTDTQYFGPGTRLTVL.

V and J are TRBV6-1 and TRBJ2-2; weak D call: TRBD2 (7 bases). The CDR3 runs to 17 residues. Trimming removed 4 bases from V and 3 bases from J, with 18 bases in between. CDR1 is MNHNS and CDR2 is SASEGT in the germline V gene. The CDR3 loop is CASSVAGARSYTGELFF. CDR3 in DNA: TGTGCCAGCAGTGTCGCGGGGGCACGATCCTACACCGGGGAGCTGTTTTTT.

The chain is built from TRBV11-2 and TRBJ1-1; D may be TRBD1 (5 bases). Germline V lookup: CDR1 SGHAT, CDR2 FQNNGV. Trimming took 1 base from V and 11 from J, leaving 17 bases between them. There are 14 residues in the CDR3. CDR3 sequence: CASSLVGGSGRAFF. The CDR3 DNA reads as TGTGCCAGCAGCTTAGTAGGAGGGTCAGGGCGGGCTTTCTTT.